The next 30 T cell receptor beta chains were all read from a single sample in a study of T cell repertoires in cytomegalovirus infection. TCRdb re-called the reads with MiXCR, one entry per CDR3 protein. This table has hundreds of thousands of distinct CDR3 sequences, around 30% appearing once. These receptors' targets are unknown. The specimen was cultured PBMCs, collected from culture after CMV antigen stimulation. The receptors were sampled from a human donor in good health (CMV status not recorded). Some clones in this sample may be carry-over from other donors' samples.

The CDR3 DNA is TGTGCCAGTAGTAACCGGGTGGTAAGCGACAATCAGCCCCAGCATTTT. This gives the protein CASSNRVVSDNQPQHF. The chain couples TRBV19 to TRBJ1-5; D ambiguous. The CDR3 is made up of 16 amino acids. Germline V gene lookup returns CDR1 LNHDA and CDR2 SQIVND (reference sequence). V lost 4 bases, J lost 3 bases, and 16 bases lay in between.

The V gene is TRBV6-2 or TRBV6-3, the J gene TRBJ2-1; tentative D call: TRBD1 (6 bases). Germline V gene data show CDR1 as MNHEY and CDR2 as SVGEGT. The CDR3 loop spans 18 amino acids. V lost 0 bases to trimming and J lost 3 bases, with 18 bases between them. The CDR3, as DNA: TGTGCCAGCAGTTACTCCCCCGCAGGGGTGAAGATCTACAATGAGCAGTTCTTC. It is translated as CASSYSPAGVKIYNEQFF.

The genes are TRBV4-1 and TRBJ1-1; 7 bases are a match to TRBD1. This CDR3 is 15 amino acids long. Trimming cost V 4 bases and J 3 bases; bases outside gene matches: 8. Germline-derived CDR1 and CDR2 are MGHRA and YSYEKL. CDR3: CASSPRSDRYTEAFF. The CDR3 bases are TGCGCCAGCAGCCCAAGATCGGACAGGTACACTGAAGCTTTCTTT.

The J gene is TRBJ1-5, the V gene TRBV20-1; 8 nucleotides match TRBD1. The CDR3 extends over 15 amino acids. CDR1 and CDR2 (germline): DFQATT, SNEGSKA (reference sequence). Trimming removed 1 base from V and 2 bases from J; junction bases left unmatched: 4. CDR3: CSARALTGGNQPQHF. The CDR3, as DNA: TGCAGTGCTAGAGCACTGACAGGGGGCAATCAGCCCCAGCATTTT.

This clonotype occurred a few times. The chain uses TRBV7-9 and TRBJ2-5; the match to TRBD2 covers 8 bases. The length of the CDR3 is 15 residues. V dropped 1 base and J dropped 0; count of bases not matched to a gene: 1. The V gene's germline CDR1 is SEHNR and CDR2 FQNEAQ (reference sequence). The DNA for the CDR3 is TGTGCCAGCAGCTTAGTAGCGGGACACCAAGAGACCCAGTACTTC. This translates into CASSLVAGHQETQYF. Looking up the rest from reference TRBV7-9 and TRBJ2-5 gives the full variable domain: DTGVSQNPRHKITKRGQNVTFRCDPISEHNRLYWYRQTLGQGPEFLTYFQNEAQLEKSRLLSDRFSAERPKGSFSTLEIQRTEQGDSAMYLCASSLVAGHQETQYFGPGTRLLVL.

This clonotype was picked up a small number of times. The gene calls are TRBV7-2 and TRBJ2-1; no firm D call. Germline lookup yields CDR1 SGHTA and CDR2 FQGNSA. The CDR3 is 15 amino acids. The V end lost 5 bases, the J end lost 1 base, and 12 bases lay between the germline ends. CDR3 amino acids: CASSQSGTSYNEQFF. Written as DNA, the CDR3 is TGTGCCAGCAGCCAGTCTGGTACGTCCTACAATGAGCAGTTCTTC. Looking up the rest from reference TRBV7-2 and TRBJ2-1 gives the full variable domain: GAGVSQSPSNKVTEKGKDVELRCDPISGHTALYWYRQSLGQGLEFLIYFQGNSAPDKSGLPSDRFSAERTGGSVSTLTIQRTQQEDSAVYLCASSQSGTSYNEQFFGPGTRLTVL.

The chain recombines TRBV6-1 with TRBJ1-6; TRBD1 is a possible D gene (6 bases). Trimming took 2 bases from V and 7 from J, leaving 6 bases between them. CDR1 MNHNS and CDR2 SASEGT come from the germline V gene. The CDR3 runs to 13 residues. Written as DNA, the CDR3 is TGTGCCAGCAGTGAACAGGGGAATTCACCCCTCCACTTT. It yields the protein CASSEQGNSPLHF.

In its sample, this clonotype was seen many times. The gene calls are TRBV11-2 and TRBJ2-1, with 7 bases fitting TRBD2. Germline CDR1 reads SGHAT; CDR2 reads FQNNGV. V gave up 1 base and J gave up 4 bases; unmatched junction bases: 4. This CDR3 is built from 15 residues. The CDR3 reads CASSLAGGQYNEQFF. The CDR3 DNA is TGTGCCAGCAGCTTAGCGGGAGGCCAATACAATGAGCAGTTCTTC.

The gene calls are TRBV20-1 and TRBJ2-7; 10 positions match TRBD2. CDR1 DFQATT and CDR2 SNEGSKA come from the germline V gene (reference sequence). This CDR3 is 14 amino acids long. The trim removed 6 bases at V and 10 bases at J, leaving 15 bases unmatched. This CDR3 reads CSAKRTSGSTSQYF. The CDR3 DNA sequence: TGCAGTGCCAAAAGGACTAGCGGATCTACGAGTCAGTACTTC.

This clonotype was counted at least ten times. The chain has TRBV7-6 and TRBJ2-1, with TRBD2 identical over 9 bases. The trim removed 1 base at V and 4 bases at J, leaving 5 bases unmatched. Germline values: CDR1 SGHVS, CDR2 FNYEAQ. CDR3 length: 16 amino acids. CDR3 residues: CASSLVSSGRYNEQFF. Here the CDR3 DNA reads TGTGCCAGCAGCTTAGTTTCCAGCGGGAGGTACAATGAGCAGTTCTTC.

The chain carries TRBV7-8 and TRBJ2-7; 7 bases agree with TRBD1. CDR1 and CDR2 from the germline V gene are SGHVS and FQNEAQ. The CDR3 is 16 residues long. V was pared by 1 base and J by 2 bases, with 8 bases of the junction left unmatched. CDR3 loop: CASSLVGTAVTYEQYF. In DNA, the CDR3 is TGTGCCAGCAGCTTAGTCGGGACAGCCGTCACCTACGAGCAGTACTTC.

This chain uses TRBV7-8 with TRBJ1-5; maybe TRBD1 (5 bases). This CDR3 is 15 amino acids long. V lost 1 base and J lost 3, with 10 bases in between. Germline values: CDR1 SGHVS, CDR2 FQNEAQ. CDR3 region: CASSLVGGINQPQHF. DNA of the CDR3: TGTGCCAGCAGCTTAGTGGGGGGGATCAATCAGCCCCAGCATTTT.

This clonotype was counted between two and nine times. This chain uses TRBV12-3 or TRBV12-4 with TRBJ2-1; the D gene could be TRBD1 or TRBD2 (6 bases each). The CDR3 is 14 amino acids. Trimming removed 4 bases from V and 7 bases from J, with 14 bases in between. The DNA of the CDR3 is TGTGCCAGCAGTTCGGGGGCTGCTTTTAATGAGCAGTTCTTC. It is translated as CASSSGAAFNEQFF.

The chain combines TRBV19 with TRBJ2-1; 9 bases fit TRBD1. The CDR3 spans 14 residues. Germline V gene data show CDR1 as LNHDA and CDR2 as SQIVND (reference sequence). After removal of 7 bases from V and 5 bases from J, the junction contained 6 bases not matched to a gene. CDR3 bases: TGTGCCAGTAACGACAGGGGGGGTAACAATGAGCAGTTCTTC. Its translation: CASNDRGGNNEQFF. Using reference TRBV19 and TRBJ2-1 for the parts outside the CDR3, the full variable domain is DGGITQSPKYLFRKEGQNVTLSCEQNLNHDAMYWYRQDPGQGLRLIYYSQIVNDFQKGDIAEGYSVSREKKESFPLTVTSAQKNPTAFYLCASNDRGGNNEQFFGPGTRLTVL.

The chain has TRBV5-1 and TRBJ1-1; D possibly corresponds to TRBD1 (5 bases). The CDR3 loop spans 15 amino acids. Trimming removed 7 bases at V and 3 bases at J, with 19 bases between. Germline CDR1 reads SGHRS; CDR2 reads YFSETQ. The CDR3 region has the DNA TGCGCCAGCGGCGCCTCCGGAGGGGACTACACTGAAGCTTTCTTT. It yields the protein CASGASGGDYTEAFF.

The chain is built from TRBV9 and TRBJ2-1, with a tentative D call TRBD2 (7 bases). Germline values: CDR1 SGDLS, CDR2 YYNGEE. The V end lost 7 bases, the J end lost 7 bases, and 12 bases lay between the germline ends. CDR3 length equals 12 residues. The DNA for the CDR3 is TGTGCCAGCGAGGGGGGGGAGAATGAGCAGTTCTTC. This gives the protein CASEGGENEQFF.

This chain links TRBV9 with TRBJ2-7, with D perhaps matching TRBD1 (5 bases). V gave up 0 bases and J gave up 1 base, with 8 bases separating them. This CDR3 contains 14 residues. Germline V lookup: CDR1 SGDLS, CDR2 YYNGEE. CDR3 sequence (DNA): TGTGCCAGCAGCGTAGGAAGGGGATCCTACGAGCAGTACTTC. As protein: CASSVGRGSYEQYF.

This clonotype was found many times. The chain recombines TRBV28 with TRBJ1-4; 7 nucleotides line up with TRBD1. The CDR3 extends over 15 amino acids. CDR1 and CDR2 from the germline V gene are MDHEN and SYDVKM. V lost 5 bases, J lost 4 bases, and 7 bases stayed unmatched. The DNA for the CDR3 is TGTGCCAGCAGTGGACACAGGGGCAATAATGAAAAACTGTTTTTT. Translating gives CASSGHRGNNEKLFF.

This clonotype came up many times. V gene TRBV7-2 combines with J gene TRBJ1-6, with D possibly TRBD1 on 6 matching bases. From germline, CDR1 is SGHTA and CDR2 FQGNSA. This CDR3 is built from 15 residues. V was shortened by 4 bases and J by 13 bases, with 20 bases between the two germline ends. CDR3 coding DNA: TGTGCCAGCAGCTCCGTGGAAGGCCTAAGGGGGCCCCTCCACTTT. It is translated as CASSSVEGLRGPLHF.

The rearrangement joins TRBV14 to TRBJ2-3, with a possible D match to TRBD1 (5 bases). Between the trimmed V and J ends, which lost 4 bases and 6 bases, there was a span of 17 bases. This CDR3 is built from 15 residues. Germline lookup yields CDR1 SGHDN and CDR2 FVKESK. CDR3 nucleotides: TGTGCCAGCAGCCCTAACTTCAGGGATCCGGATACGCAGTATTTT. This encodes CASSPNFRDPDTQYF.

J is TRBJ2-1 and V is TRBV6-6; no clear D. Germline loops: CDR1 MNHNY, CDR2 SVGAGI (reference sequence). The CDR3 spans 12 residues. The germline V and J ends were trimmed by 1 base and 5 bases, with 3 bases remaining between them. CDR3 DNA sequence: TGTGCCAGCAGTTACTATAACAATGAGCAGTTCTTC. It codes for CASSYYNNEQFF.

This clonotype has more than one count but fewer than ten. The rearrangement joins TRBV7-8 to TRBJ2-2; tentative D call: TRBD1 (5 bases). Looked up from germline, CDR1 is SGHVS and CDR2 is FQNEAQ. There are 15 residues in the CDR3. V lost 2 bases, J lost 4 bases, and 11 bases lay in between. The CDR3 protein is CASSLLGATTGELFF. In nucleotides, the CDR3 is TGTGCCAGCAGCTTACTAGGGGCCACCACCGGGGAGCTGTTTTTT.

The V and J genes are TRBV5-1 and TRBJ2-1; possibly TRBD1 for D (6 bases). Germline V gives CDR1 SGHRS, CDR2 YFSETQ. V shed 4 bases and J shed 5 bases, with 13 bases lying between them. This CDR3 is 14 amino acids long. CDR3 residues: CASSPGTTNNEQFF. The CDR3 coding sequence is TGCGCCAGCAGCCCTGGGACAACAAACAATGAGCAGTTCTTC.

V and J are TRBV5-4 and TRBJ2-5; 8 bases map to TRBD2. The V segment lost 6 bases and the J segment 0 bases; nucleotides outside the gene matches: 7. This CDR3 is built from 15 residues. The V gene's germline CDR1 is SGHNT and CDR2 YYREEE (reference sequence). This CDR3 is CASNPGGPYQETQYF. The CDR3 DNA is TGTGCCAGCAACCCGGGGGGGCCTTACCAAGAGACCCAGTACTTC.

Written as DNA, the CDR3 is TGTGCCAGCAGCCAAGACGGGGCTAGCGGGGGTGAACGTACCGGGGAGCTGTTTTTT. It is translated as CASSQDGASGGERTGELFF. This chain uses TRBV3-1 with TRBJ2-2; 10 bases match TRBD2. Per germline, CDR1 LGHDT and CDR2 YNNKEL (reference sequence). After removal of 0 bases from V and 5 bases from J, the junction contained 12 bases not matched to a gene. The CDR3 contains 19 residues.

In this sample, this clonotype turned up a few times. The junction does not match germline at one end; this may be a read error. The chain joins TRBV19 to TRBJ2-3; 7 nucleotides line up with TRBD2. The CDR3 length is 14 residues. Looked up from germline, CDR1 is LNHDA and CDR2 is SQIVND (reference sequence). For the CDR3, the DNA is TGTGCCAGTACTATAGCGGGCTTACGCGATACGCAGTATTTT. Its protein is CASTIAGLRDTQYF.

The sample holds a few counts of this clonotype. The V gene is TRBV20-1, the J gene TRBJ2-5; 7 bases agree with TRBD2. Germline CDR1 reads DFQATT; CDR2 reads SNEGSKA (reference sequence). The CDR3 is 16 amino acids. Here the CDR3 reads CSAIPYVGGPGETQYF. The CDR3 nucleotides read TGCAGCGCCATCCCTTACGTGGGAGGGCCGGGGGAGACCCAGTACTTC.

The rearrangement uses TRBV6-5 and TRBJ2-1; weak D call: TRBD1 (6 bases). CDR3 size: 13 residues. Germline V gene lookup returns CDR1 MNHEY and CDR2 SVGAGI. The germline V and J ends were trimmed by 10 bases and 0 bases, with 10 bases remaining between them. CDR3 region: CATKTGSYNEQFF. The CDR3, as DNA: TGTGCCACCAAGACAGGCTCCTACAATGAGCAGTTCTTC.

The CDR3 bases are TGTGCCAGCACCCCGGGGGGGTACACCGGGGAGCTGTTTTTT. Its translation: CASTPGGYTGELFF. The rearrangement uses TRBV6-5 and TRBJ2-2; 8 positions agree with TRBD2. The CDR3 covers 14 residues. V shed 7 bases and J 3 bases; nucleotides not matched to a gene: 4. Germline loops: CDR1 MNHEY, CDR2 SVGAGI.

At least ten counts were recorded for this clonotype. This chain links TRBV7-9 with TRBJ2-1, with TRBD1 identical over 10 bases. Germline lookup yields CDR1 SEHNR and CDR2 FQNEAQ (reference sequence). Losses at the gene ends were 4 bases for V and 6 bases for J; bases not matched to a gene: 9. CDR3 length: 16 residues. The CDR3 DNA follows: TGTGCCAGCAGCTCCTTATTCCGGGACAGGGGCAATGAGCAGTTCTTC. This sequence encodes CASSSLFRDRGNEQFF.